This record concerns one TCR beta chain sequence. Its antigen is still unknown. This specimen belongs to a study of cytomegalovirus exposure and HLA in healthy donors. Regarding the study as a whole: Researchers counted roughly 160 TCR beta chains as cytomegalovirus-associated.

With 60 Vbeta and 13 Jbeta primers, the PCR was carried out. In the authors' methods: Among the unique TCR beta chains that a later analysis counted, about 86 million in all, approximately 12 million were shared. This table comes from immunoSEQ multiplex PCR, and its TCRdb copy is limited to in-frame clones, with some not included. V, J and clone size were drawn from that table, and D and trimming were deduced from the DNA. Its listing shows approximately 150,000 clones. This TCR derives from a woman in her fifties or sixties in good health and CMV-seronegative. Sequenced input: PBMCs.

This CDR3 reads CASSLRLADDNEQFF. The CDR3 nucleotides read TGTGCCAGCAGCTTACGGCTAGCGGACGACAATGAGCAGTTCTTC. This rearrangement joins TRBV11-3 to TRBJ2-1; 7 nucleotides line up with TRBD2. Per germline, CDR1 SGHNT and CDR2 YENEEA. The CDR3 has 15 amino acids. V trimming: 2 bases; J trimming: 5 bases; junction bases outside the gene matches: 6.